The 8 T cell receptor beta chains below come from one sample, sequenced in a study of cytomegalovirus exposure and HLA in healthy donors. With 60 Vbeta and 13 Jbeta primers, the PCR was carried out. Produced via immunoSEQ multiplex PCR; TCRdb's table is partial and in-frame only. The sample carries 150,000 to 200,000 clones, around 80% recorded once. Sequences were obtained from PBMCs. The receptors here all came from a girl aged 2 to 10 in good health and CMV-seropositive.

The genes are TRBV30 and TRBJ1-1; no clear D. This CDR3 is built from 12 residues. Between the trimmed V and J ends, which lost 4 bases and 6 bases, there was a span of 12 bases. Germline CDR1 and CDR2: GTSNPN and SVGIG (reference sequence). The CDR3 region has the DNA TGTGCCTGGAACCCTGGGAGGTCTGAAGCTTTCTTT. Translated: CAWNPGRSEAFF.

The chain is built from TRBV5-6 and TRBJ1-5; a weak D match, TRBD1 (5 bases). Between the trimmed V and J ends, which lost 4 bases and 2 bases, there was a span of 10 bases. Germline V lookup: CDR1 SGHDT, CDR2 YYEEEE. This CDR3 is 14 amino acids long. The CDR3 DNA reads TGTGCCAGCAGCCCCACAGGTGGCAATCAGCCCCAGCATTTT. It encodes CASSPTGGNQPQHF.

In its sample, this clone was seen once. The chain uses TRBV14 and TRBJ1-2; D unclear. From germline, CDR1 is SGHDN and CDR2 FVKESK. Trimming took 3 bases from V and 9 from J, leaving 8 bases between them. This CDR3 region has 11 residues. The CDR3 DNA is TGTGCCAGCAGCCAGGGCCCCAGCTACACCTTC. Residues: CASSQGPSYTF.

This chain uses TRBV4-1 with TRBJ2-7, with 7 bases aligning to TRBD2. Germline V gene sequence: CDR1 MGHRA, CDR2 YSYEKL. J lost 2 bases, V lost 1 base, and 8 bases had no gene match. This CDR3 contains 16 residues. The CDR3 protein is CASSQVAGANTYEQYF. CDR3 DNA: TGCGCCAGCAGCCAAGTGGCGGGAGCCAACACCTACGAGCAGTACTTC.

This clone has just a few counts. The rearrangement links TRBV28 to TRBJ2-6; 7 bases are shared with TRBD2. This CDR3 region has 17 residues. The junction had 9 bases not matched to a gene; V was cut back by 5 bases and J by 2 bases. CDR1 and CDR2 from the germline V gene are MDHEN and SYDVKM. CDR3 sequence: CASSLTSLTAGANVLTF. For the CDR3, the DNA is TGTGCCAGCAGTCTGACTAGCTTGACTGCTGGGGCCAACGTCCTGACTTTC.

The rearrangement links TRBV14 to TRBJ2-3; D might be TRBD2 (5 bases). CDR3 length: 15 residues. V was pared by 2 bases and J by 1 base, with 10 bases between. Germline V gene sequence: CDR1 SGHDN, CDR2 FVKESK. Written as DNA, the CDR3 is TGTGCCAGCAGCCAACGCCCACTAGGCACAGATACGCAGTATTTT. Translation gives CASSQRPLGTDTQYF.

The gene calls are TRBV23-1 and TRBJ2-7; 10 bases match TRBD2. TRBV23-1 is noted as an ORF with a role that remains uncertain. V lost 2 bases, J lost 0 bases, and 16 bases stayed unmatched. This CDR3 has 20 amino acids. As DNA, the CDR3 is TGCGCCAGCAGTCAAGCACCACCGACTAGCGGGTCCCGCTCCTCCTACGAGCAGTACTTC. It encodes CASSQAPPTSGSRSSYEQYF.

In DNA form, the CDR3 reads TGTGCCAGCAGTTTCCGAGCTAAGAACACCGGGGAGCTGTTTTTT. This encodes CASSFRAKNTGELFF. V and J are TRBV27 and TRBJ2-2; D remains ambiguous. The CDR3 contains 15 residues. V was clipped by 3 bases and J by 1 base, with 9 bases between them. Per germline, CDR1 MNHEY and CDR2 SMNVEV (reference sequence).